These 4 T cell receptor beta chains came from one sample sequenced in a study of early T cells in non-severe SARS-CoV-2 infection. In TCRdb, the 5' RACE reads were re-called with MiXCR into one record per CDR3 protein. Found here are 50,000 to 70,000 distinct CDR3 sequences, roughly 7.7% of them singletons; the top ten hold 3% to 4%. Source material: whole blood. The receptors come from an adult who was a healthcare worker with PCR-confirmed SARS-CoV-2 infection or an uninfected control (not recorded which).

The table lists this clonotype with many counts. The chain joins TRBV3-1 to TRBJ2-7; D may be TRBD1 (5 bases). CDR1 is LGHDT, CDR2 YNNKEL, per germline (reference sequence). The CDR3 is 13 residues long. The V end lost 4 bases, the J end lost 2 bases, and 9 bases lay between the germline ends. CDR3 nucleotides: TGTGCCAGCAGCCCGACAGCGCCCTACGAGCAGTACTTC. Translation gives CASSPTAPYEQYF.

This clonotype was seen a handful of times. This chain uses TRBV28 with TRBJ2-3, with D tentatively TRBD1 (5 bases). CDR1 MDHEN and CDR2 SYDVKM come from the germline V gene. The CDR3 sequence is 16 residues long. V was shortened by 6 bases and J by 2 bases, with 18 bases between the two germline ends. For the CDR3, the DNA is TGTGCCAGCAGCCCCTGGCAGGGCGATTACACAGATACGCAGTATTTT. Translating gives CASSPWQGDYTDTQYF.

This clonotype was counted between two and nine times. The chain recombines TRBV7-9 with TRBJ2-6, with D tentatively TRBD1 (5 bases). V lost 4 bases to trimming and J lost 0 bases, with 7 bases between them. Germline loops: CDR1 SEHNR, CDR2 FQNEAQ (reference sequence). The CDR3 consists of 15 residues. CDR3 sequence reads: CASSSTGSGANVLTF. The CDR3 coding sequence is TGTGCCAGCAGCTCTACAGGCTCTGGGGCCAACGTCCTGACTTTC.

This clonotype was counted at least ten times. V is TRBV5-1 and J is TRBJ2-3; TRBD2 matches at 9 bases. J was trimmed by 3 bases and V by 1 base; bases with no gene match: 6. The CDR3 spans 16 residues. Germline assignment: CDR1 SGHRS and CDR2 YFSETQ. The CDR3 sequence: CASSLFSGSETDTQYF. The CDR3 DNA reads as TGCGCCAGCAGCTTGTTTAGCGGGAGTGAGACAGATACGCAGTATTTT.